A selection of T cell receptor beta chains follows, all from one sample in a study of T cells in Graves' hyperthyroidism and ophthalmopathy. TCRdb passed the multiplex PCR reads through MiXCR, listing each CDR3 protein once. The sample yields around 400,000 distinct CDR3 sequences, about 12% seen once. Source material: blood. These receptors were obtained from a woman younger than 30 with Graves' hyperthyroidism. CDR3s include the opening cysteine and the closing phenylalanine or tryptophan.

CDR3	length	V	J
CASSYLTAVEDLYF	14	TRBV6-6	TRBJ2-5
CASSFPGTNQPQHF	14	TRBV28	TRBJ1-5
CASSEGLRGPNGYTF	15	TRBV2	TRBJ1-2
CASSRLSGATEQFF	14	TRBV11-2	TRBJ2-1
CASSRPPGTDTQYF	14	TRBV28	TRBJ2-3
CASSLGGGEGPLSPHRSGEKLFF	23	TRBV5-1	TRBJ1-4
CASSLISEAFF	11	TRBV12-3/TRBV12-4	TRBJ1-1
CASRTGRSANERLFF	15	TRBV6-2/TRBV6-3	TRBJ1-4
CASSPMGTGEYEQYF	15	TRBV28	TRBJ2-7
CASSWATGRGTDTQYF	16	TRBV5-8	TRBJ2-3
CASSYRASQAGGETQYF	17	TRBV6-6	TRBJ2-5
CASSSPAGGETDTQYF	16	TRBV7-8	TRBJ2-3
CASSETGSTYEQYF	14	TRBV2	TRBJ2-7
CASSPDLPSDTEAFF	15	TRBV18	TRBJ1-1
CASSSPRDRGNSPLHF	16	TRBV5-4	TRBJ1-6
CASSLGQGSVYGYTF	15	TRBV7-9	TRBJ1-2
CASSVGEEQFF	11	TRBV9	TRBJ2-1
CASSLAATGREQYF	14	TRBV7-9	TRBJ2-7
CASSQGAPRGREKKNEQFF	19	TRBV3-1	TRBJ2-1
CASSVDAKFSPLHF	14	TRBV13	TRBJ1-6
CASSTALDTQYF	12	TRBV12-3/TRBV12-4	TRBJ2-3
CASSGTLEQEQFF	13	TRBV19	TRBJ2-1
CASSPTGLREGPYNEQFF	18	TRBV18	TRBJ2-1
CASSLTGGEGNEQFF	15	TRBV6-2/TRBV6-3	TRBJ2-1
CASRLAPGELFF	12	TRBV6-1	TRBJ2-2
CASSMGLQSNTGELFF	16	TRBV19	TRBJ2-2
CAWSQRPSAGVYEQYF	16	TRBV30	TRBJ2-7
CASSRSPGTGLDTGELFF	18	TRBV28	TRBJ2-2
CASSVEARTVSTDTQYF	17	TRBV7-8	TRBJ2-3
CASSSGLAGGEETQYF	16	TRBV28	TRBJ2-5
CASSAAGGTYEQYF	14	TRBV7-9	TRBJ2-7
CASRTAKYNEQFF	13	TRBV12-3/TRBV12-4	TRBJ2-1
CASSSRDRGRETEAFF	16	TRBV3-1	TRBJ1-1
CASRQRDRGEVTDTQYF	17	TRBV7-6	TRBJ2-3
CATSDYVSPPRVNEQFF	17	TRBV24-1	TRBJ2-1
CATSPRSAWGETQYF	15	TRBV24-1	TRBJ2-5
CASSVASGNTGELFF	15	TRBV9	TRBJ2-2
CASSLTGGDQPQHF	14	TRBV12-3/TRBV12-4	TRBJ1-5
CATSDPGFVYGYTF	14	TRBV24-1	TRBJ1-2
CASLQGIEQFF	11	TRBV2	TRBJ2-1
CASSESSGNTIYF	13	TRBV19	TRBJ1-3
CAISESGTPTYEQYF	15	TRBV10-3	TRBJ2-7
CASSIRDIDTQYF	13	TRBV19	TRBJ2-3
CASSPIPGESDTQYF	15	TRBV18	TRBJ2-3
CASSFSGAETQYF	13	TRBV28	TRBJ2-5
CSATLAGGRQYF	12	TRBV20-1	TRBJ2-3
CASSQDVWGSGELFF	15	TRBV3-1	TRBJ2-2
CASSPPRIGRDNEQFF	16	TRBV7-2	TRBJ2-1
CATSGQIYGYTF	12	TRBV28	TRBJ1-2
CASSLEGYLSNYGYTF	16	TRBV5-1	TRBJ1-2
CASRSLAGAHNEQFF	15	TRBV28	TRBJ2-1
CASSLARSTDTQYF	14	TRBV7-8	TRBJ2-3
CASSQDKGKRERGEQFF	17	TRBV3-2	TRBJ2-1
CASSARLAGNYEQYF	15	TRBV28	TRBJ2-7
CASSPLAGGGYNEQFF	16	TRBV28	TRBJ2-1